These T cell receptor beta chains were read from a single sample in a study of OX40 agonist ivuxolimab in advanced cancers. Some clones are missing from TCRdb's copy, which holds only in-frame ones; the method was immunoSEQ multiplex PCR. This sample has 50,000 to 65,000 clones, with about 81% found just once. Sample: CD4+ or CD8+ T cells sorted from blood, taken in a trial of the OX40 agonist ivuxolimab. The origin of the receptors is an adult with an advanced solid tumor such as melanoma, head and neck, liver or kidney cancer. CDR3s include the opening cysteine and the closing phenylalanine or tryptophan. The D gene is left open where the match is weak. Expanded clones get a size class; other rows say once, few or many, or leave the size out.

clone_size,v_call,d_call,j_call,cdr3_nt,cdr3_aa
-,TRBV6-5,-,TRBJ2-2,TGTGCCAGCAGTTTAACAGGGAGGGGAGCCGGGGAGCTGTTTTTT,CASSLTGRGAGELFF
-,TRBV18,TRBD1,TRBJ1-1,TGTGCCAGCTCACTTCGAGACAGGGACACTGAAGCTTTCTTT,CASSLRDRDTEAFF
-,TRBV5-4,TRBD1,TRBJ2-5,TGTGCCAGCAGCGTAGGACAGGGGCGGGTGGAGACCCAGTACTTC,CASSVGQGRVETQYF
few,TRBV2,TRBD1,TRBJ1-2,TGTGCCAGCAGTTTGCCCGGGGGGACAGGGATAACCTTC,CASSLPGGTGITF
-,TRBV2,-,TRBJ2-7,TGTGCCAGCAGTGTCGGCGGGCTTACCTACGAGCAGTACTTC,CASSVGGLTYEQYF
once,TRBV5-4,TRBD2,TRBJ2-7,TGTGCCAGCAGCGGGCGATTCGGGGGGACCTACGAGCAGTACTTC,CASSGRFGGTYEQYF
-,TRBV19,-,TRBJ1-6,TGTGCCAGTAAGGGCTCTGGCAGGGTGGCTAATTCACCCCTCCACTTT,CASKGSGRVANSPLHF
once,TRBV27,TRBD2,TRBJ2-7,TGTGCCAGCAGTTTATCGGTCCGTGTTAGCGGGGAAGAGCAGTACTTC,CASSLSVRVSGEEQYF
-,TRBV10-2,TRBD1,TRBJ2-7,TGCGCCAGCAGTAGGAGTGGGACAGGGGACTACGAGCAGTACTTC,CASSRSGTGDYEQYF
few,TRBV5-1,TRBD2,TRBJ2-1,TGCGCCAGCAGCTTCTTGACTAGCGGGGGATTGGATGAGCAGTTCTTC,CASSFLTSGGLDEQFF
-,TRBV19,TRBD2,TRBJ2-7,TGTGCCAGTAGTGGGAGGACTAGCGGAAACTACGAGCAGTACTTC,CASSGRTSGNYEQYF